One and the same sample provided the 9 T cell receptor beta chains below, sequenced in a study of T-cell reconstitution after alpha-beta-depleted transplantation in children. Unique molecular identifiers tagged the TCRbeta library. In TCRdb, the PCR reads were re-called with MiXCR into one record per CDR3 protein. This sample carries approximately 1,000,000 distinct CDR3 sequences, 25% to 30% of them seen once, and the ten largest clones take under 30%. Specimen: PBMCs, mostly from graft donor cells, collected 360 days after TCRalphabeta/CD19-depleted stem cell transplant. These TCRs come from a boy under two years old who had a stem cell transplant for SCID, so the T cells may come from the graft donor.

Only a few counts were recorded for this clonotype. This chain uses TRBV4-2 with TRBJ2-5; 8 positions agree with TRBD2. Per the germline V gene, CDR1 is LGHNA and CDR2 is YNFKEQ. The CDR3 is 14 amino acids. V trimming: 4 bases; J trimming: 2 bases; junction bases outside the gene matches: 3. For the CDR3, the DNA is TGTGCCAGCAGCCGGGGACTAGTTCAAGAGACCCAGTACTTC. Translation: CASSRGLVQETQYF.

The CDR3 spells CASSQDQGRNNEQFF. CDR3 DNA sequence: TGCGCCAGCAGCCAAGACCAGGGACGCAACAATGAGCAGTTCTTC. This sequence joins TRBV4-1 and TRBJ2-1; the D call may be TRBD1 or TRBD2 (5 bases each). CDR3 length: 15 residues. Germline-derived CDR1 and CDR2 are MGHRA and YSYEKL. The V end lost 0 bases, the J end lost 5 bases, and 11 bases lay between the germline ends.

This rearrangement joins TRBV24-1 to TRBJ2-7, with a possible D match to TRBD1 (5 bases). Per the germline V gene, CDR1 is KGHDR and CDR2 is SFDVKD. With 7 bases removed from V and 4 bases from J, the gap between germline ends came to 16 bases. This CDR3 spans 14 amino acids. CDR3 amino acids: CATSFHDNRYEQYF. CDR3 sequence (DNA): TGTGCCACCAGCTTCCACGATAACAGGTACGAGCAGTACTTC.

The chain combines TRBV7-9 with TRBJ2-7; either TRBD1 or TRBD2 may supply D (6 bases each). The ends were cut back, 3 bases at V and 4 bases at J, with 19 bases in the middle. This CDR3 has 16 residues. The V gene's germline CDR1 is SEHNR and CDR2 FQNEAQ (reference sequence). In DNA, the CDR3 is TGTGCCAGCAGCTTGGACCTCAACGGGGGCCCTTACGAGCAGTACTTC. The encoded protein is CASSLDLNGGPYEQYF.

This clonotype turned up a few times. The chain links TRBV12-3 or TRBV12-4 to TRBJ1-5, with 8 bases lining up with TRBD1. V shed 8 bases, J shed 2 bases, and the junction held 5 bases outside the gene matches. This CDR3 is built from 14 residues. The CDR3 here is CASGLTGGNQPQHF. CDR3 in DNA: TGTGCCAGCGGTCTGACAGGGGGCAATCAGCCCCAGCATTTT.

The V gene is TRBV11-2, the J gene TRBJ2-1; D uncertain. The length of the CDR3 is 15 residues. Trimming cost V 5 bases and J 2 bases, with 13 bases left between them. From germline, CDR1 is SGHAT and CDR2 FQNNGV. The CDR3 protein is CASSPDVPAYNEQFF. The CDR3 nucleotides are TGTGCCAGCAGCCCGGACGTCCCAGCCTACAATGAGCAGTTCTTC.

This chain connects TRBV5-1 to TRBJ1-1; D unclear. CDR1 and CDR2 (germline): SGHRS, YFSETQ. V was trimmed by 0 bases and J by 1 base, leaving 10 bases between them. The CDR3 contains 15 residues. CDR3 region: CASSLVVAGNTEAFF. The CDR3 nucleotides are TGCGCCAGCAGCTTGGTGGTGGCAGGGAACACTGAAGCTTTCTTT.

The chain recombines TRBV23-1 with TRBJ2-3; 7 bases are shared with TRBD1. TRBV23-1 is designated an ORF whose function remains uncertain. The CDR3 contains 13 residues. The V and J ends lost 8 bases and 2 bases, in that order; junction bases with no gene match: 4. The CDR3 region has the DNA TGCGCCAGCGGGACAGATTACACAGATACGCAGTATTTT. Translating gives CASGTDYTDTQYF.

V and J are TRBV5-1 and TRBJ1-5; D is unclear. Germline loops: CDR1 SGHRS, CDR2 YFSETQ. V shed 0 bases and J shed 3 bases, with 10 bases lying between them. This CDR3 is 15 amino acids long. The CDR3 DNA reads TGCGCCAGCAGCTTGGTGCCGGGGTACAATCAGCCCCAGCATTTT. As protein: CASSLVPGYNQPQHF.